Listed below are T cell receptor beta chains from one sample, sequenced in a study of CD8 T cells in Susac syndrome. TCRdb redid the calling of the immunoSEQ multiplex PCR reads with MiXCR, one entry per CDR3 protein. The sample lists under 250,000 distinct CDR3 sequences, 94% occurring once. The sample was CD4+ T cells from PBMCs. These TCRs come from a human donor with Susac syndrome. Each CDR3 is given with its conserved first and last residue. Fields, in order: V gene, J gene, CDR3 protein.

v_call: TRBV6-5; j_call: TRBJ2-5; cdr3_aa: CASSYTPVGETQYF
v_call: TRBV9; j_call: TRBJ2-3; cdr3_aa: CASSGTQIGGIHTQYF
v_call: TRBV30; j_call: TRBJ1-4; cdr3_aa: CAWNPGTGNEKLFF
v_call: TRBV29-1; j_call: TRBJ1-1; cdr3_aa: CSVEGGLRMNTEAFF
v_call: TRBV9; j_call: TRBJ2-1; cdr3_aa: CASSVSAGGYNEQFF
v_call: TRBV5-1; j_call: TRBJ1-6; cdr3_aa: CASSPGGISYNSPLHF
v_call: TRBV30; j_call: TRBJ2-4; cdr3_aa: CAWSWWGAKNIQYF
v_call: TRBV12-3/TRBV12-4; j_call: TRBJ1-5; cdr3_aa: CASSLTGGGDQPQHF
v_call: TRBV7-8; j_call: TRBJ1-1; cdr3_aa: CASSLQTGRTEAFF
v_call: TRBV2; j_call: TRBJ2-5; cdr3_aa: CASSLASVETQYF
v_call: TRBV7-9; j_call: TRBJ1-6; cdr3_aa: CASSFGQGVARSPLHF
v_call: TRBV27; j_call: TRBJ1-6; cdr3_aa: CASSPRQGWDNSPLHF
v_call: TRBV5-4; j_call: TRBJ2-7; cdr3_aa: CASSPPSGGGADEQYF
v_call: TRBV20-1; j_call: TRBJ1-1; cdr3_aa: CSARSGTGLENTEAFF
v_call: TRBV19; j_call: TRBJ1-2; cdr3_aa: CASSMVNRGNYGYTF
v_call: TRBV20-1; j_call: TRBJ2-5; cdr3_aa: CSASPIAGARGETQYF
v_call: TRBV7-8; j_call: TRBJ1-6; cdr3_aa: CASSVYQGFEYNSPLHF
v_call: TRBV7-9; j_call: TRBJ1-1; cdr3_aa: CASSFSRDTEAFF
v_call: TRBV20-1; j_call: TRBJ1-5; cdr3_aa: CSARAGQFNQPQHF
v_call: TRBV29-1; j_call: TRBJ1-2; cdr3_aa: CSVEDLQGAGYTF
v_call: TRBV28; j_call: TRBJ2-5; cdr3_aa: CAARGQIEETQYF
v_call: TRBV20-1; j_call: TRBJ1-4; cdr3_aa: CSAMKFGQGWEKLFF
v_call: TRBV30; j_call: TRBJ1-5; cdr3_aa: CAWTVGLDQPQHF
v_call: TRBV20-1; j_call: TRBJ2-1; cdr3_aa: CSANLVEQFF
v_call: TRBV12-3/TRBV12-4; j_call: TRBJ2-6; cdr3_aa: CASRTGGANVLTF
v_call: TRBV20-1; j_call: TRBJ2-5; cdr3_aa: CSAKSGGETQYF
v_call: TRBV30; j_call: TRBJ2-3; cdr3_aa: CAWAGGLTDTQYF